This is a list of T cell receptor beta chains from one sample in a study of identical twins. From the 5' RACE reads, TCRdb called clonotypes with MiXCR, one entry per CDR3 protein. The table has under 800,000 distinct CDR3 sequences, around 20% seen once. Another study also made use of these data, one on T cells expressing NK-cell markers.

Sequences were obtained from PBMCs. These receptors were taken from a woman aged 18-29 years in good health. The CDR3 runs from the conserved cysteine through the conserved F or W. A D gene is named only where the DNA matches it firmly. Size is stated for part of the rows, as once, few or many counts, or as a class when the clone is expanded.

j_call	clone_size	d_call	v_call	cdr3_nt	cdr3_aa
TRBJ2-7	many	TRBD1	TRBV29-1	TGCAGCGTTGAAGTCGGACAGGGGTGGAACTACGAGCAGTACTTC	CSVEVGQGWNYEQYF
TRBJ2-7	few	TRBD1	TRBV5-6	TGTGCCAGCAGCTTAGGGACAGTAACCGAGCAGTACTTC	CASSLGTVTEQYF
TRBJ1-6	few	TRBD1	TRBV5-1	TGCGCCAGCAGCCGGCGACAGGGCGATAGTACCCTCCACTTT	CASSRRQGDSTLHF
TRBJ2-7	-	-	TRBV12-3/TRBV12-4	TGTGCCAGCAGCCGAACAGCACACTACGAGCAGTACTTC	CASSRTAHYEQYF
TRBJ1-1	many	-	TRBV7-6	TGTGCCAGCAGCTTAGCCCCGACAGAGATGAACACTGAAGCTTTCTTT	CASSLAPTEMNTEAFF
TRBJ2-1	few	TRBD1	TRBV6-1	TGTGCCAGCAGGAAACTACAGGGGTCGCATGAGCAGTTCTTC	CASRKLQGSHEQFF
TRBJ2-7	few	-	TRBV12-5	TGTGCTAGTGGTTTGGGAACTAGATCCGAGCAGTACTTC	CASGLGTRSEQYF
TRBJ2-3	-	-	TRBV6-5	TGTGCCAGCAGTTACGGCCAACGATCAGGCACAGATACGCAGTATTTT	CASSYGQRSGTDTQYF
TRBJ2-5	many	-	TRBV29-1	TGCAGCGTTGATTCGGAAGCGGGCCAAGAGACCCAGTACTTC	CSVDSEAGQETQYF
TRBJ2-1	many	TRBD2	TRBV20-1	TGCAGTGCTAGAGATTCGGGGGGAAGCTCCTACAATGAGCAGTTCTTC	CSARDSGGSSYNEQFF
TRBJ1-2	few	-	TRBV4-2	TGTGCCAGCAGCCAGACGGATGAAGGGGGAGGCTATGGCTACACCTTC	CASSQTDEGGGYGYTF
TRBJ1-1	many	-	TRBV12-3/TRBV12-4	TGTGCCAGCAGTTCACTCCCCACTGAAGCTTTCTTT	CASSSLPTEAFF
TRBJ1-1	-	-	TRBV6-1	TGTGCCAGCCTTACCCCTTCAGGAGGCACTGAAGCTTTCTTT	CASLTPSGGTEAFF
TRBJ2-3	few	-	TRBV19	TGTGCCAGTAGTATAATGGGAGACGCGGATACGCAGTATTTT	CASSIMGDADTQYF
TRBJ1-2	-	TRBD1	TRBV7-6	TGTGCCAGCAGCTTAGATGCAGGGGGCAATGGCTACACCTTC	CASSLDAGGNGYTF
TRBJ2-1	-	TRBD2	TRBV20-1	TGCAGTGCTAGAGATCTAGCGGGGGCCAACAATGAGCAGTTCTTC	CSARDLAGANNEQFF
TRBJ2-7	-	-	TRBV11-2	TGTGCCAGCAGCTTACTCGGGGGTGCGTACTTC	CASSLLGGAYF
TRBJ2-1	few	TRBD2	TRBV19	TGTGCCAGTAGTATTTTTGGACGGGGGGTTTACAATGAGCAGTTCTTC	CASSIFGRGVYNEQFF
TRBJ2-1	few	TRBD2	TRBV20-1	TGCAGTGCTAGAAGCCCTGGGGGGGATATAGAGCAGTTCTTC	CSARSPGGDIEQFF
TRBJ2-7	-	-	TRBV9	TGTGCCAGCAGCGAGTATATGAGTTCTGAAGAGCAGTACTTC	CASSEYMSSEEQYF
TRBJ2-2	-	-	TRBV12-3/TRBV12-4	TGTGCCAGCAGTTTATATAGGGGGGCTACCGGGGAGCTGTTTTTT	CASSLYRGATGELFF
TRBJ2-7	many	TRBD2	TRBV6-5	TGTGCCAGCAGTTACTCGGGACTAGGGTCCTACGAGCAGTACTTC	CASSYSGLGSYEQYF
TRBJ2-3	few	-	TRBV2	TGTGCCAGCAGTGGCCAGGGGTTAGAAGATACGCAGTATTTT	CASSGQGLEDTQYF
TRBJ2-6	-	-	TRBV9	TGTGCCAGCAGCGTAGGACTGAGCTCTGGGGCCAACGTCCTGACTTTC	CASSVGLSSGANVLTF
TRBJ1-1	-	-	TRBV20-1	TGCAGTGCTAGAGGATTGGAGAGATTGAACACTGAAGCTTTCTTT	CSARGLERLNTEAFF